This T cell receptor (beta chain) was obtained from a study of T cell repertoires in cytomegalovirus infection. Overall study results and limits: Accumulated public TCR beta family frequency recognized individuals carrying CMV together with the relevant HLA.

For this clonotype: The antigen is undetermined.

The V end lost 4 bases, the J end lost 2 bases, and 6 bases lay between the germline ends. CDR3 length: 12 amino acids. TCRdb reprocessed the reads with MiXCR, giving one entry per CDR3 protein. The table lists around 430,000 distinct CDR3 sequences, roughly 46% of them singletons. Specimen: cultured PBMCs, collected from culture after CMV antigen stimulation. The V and J genes are TRBV12-3 or TRBV12-4 and TRBJ2-7; D gene unclear. This receptor was taken from a human donor in good health (CMV status not recorded). Some clones in this sample may be carry-over from other donors' samples. The DNA of the CDR3 is TGTGCCAGCAGTTATCAGACCTACGAGCAGTACTTC. It yields the protein CASSYQTYEQYF.